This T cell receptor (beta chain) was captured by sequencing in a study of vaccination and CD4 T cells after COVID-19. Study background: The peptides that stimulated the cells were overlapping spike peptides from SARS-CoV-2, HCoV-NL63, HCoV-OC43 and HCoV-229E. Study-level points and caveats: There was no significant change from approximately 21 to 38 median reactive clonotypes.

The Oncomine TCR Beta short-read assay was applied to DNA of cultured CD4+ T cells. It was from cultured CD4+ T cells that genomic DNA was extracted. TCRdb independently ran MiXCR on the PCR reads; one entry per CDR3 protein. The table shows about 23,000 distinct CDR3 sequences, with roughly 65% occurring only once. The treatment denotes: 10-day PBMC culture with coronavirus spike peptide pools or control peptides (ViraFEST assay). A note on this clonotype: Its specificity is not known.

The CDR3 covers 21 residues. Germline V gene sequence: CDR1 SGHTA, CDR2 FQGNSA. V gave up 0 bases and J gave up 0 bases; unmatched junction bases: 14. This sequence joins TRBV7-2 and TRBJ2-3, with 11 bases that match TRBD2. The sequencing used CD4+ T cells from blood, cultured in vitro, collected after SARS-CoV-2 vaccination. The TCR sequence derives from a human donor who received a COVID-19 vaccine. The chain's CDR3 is CASSLAPGLAGGPLSTDTQYF. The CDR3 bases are TGTGCCAGCAGCTTAGCGCCGGGGCTAGCGGGGGGACCTTTAAGCACAGATACGCAGTATTTT.